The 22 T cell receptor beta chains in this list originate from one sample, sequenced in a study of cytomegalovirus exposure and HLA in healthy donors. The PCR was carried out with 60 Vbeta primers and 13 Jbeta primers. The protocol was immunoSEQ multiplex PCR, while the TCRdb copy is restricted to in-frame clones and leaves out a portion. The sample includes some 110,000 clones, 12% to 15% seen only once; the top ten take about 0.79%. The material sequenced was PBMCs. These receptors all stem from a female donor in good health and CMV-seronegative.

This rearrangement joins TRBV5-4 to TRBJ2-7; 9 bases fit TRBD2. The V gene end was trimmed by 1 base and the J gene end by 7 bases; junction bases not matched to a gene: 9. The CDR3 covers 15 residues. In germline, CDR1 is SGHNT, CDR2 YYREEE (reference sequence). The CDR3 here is CASSLRGSGSREQYF. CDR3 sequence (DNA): TGTGCCAGCAGCTTGAGAGGTAGCGGGAGTAGGGAGCAGTACTTC.

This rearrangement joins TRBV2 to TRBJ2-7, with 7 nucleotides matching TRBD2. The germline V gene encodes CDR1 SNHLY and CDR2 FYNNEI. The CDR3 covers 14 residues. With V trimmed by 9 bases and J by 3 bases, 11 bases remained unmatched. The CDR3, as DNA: TGTGCCAGTACAAGCCCTAGCGGCTTCTACGAGCAGTACTTC. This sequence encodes CASTSPSGFYEQYF. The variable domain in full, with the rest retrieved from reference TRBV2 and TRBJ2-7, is EPEVTQTPSHQVTQMGQEVILRCVPISNHLYFYWYRQILGQKVEFLVSFYNNEISEKSEIFDDQFSVERPDGSNFTLKIRSTKLEDSAMYFCASTSPSGFYEQYFGPGTRLTVT.

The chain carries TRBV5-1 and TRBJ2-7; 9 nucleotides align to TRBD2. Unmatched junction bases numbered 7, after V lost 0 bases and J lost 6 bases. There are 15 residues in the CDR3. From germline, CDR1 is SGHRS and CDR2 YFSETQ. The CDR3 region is CASSLGLAGPVEQYF. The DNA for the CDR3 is TGCGCCAGCAGCTTGGGCCTAGCGGGACCGGTCGAGCAGTACTTC.

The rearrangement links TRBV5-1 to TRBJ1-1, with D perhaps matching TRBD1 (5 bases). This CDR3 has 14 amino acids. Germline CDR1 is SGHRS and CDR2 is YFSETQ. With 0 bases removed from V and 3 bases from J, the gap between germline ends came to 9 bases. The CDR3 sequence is CASSLAGRDTEAFF. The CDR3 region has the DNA TGCGCCAGCAGCTTGGCAGGGAGGGACACTGAAGCTTTCTTT.

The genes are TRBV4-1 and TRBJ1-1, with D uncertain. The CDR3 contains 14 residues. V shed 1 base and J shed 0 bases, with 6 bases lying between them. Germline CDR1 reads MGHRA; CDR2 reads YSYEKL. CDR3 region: CASSQALLNTEAFF. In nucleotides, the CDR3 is TGCGCCAGCAGCCAAGCTCTGTTGAACACTGAAGCTTTCTTT.

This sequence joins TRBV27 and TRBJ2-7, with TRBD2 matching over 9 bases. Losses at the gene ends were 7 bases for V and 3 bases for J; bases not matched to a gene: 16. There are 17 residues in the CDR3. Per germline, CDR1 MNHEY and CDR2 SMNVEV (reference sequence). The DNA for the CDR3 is TGTGCCAGCACTCCCGACGGGACTAGCCGCCGGATCTACGAGCAGTACTTC. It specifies CASTPDGTSRRIYEQYF.

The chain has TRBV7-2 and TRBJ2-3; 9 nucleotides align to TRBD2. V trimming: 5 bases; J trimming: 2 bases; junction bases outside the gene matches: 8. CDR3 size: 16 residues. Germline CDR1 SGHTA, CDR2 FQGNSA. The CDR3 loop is CASSASGNFLTDTQYF. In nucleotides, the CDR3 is TGTGCCAGCAGCGCTAGCGGGAACTTTCTCACAGATACGCAGTATTTT. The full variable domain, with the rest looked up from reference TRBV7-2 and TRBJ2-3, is GAGVSQSPSNKVTEKGKDVELRCDPISGHTALYWYRQSLGQGLEFLIYFQGNSAPDKSGLPSDRFSAERTGGSVSTLTIQRTQQEDSAVYLCASSASGNFLTDTQYFGPGTRLTVL.

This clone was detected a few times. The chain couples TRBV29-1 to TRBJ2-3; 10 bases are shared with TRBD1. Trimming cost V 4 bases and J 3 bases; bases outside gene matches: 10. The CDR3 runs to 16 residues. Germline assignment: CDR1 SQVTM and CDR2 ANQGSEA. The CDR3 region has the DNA TGCAGCGTTGGACTAGGGACAGGGGTTGGGACAGATACGCAGTATTTT. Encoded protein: CSVGLGTGVGTDTQYF.

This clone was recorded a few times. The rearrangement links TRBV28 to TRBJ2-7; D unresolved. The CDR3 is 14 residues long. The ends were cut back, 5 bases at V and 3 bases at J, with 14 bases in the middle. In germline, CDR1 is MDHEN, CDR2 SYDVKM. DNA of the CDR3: TGTGCCAGCAGTCTAGTAAGTGAGATCTACGAGCAGTACTTC. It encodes CASSLVSEIYEQYF.

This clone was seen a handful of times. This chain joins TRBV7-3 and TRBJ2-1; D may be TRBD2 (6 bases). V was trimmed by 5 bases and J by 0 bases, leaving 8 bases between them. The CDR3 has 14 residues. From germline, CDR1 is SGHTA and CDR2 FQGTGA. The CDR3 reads CASSAEGSYNEQFF. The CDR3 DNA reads TGTGCCAGCAGCGCGGAGGGCTCCTACAATGAGCAGTTCTTC.

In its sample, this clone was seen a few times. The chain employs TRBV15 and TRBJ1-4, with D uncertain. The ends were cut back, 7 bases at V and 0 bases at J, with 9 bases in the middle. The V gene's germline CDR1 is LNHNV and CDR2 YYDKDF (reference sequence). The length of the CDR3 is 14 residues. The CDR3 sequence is CATTSPATNEKLFF. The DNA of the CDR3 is TGTGCCACCACCAGTCCAGCAACTAATGAAAAACTGTTTTTT.

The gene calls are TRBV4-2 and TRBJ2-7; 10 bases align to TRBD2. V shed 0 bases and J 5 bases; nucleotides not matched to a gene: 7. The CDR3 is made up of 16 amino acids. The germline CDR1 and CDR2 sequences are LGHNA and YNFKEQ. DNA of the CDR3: TGTGCCAGCAGCCAAGATCCCAGCGGGGGGGTGCACGAGCAGTACTTC. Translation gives CASSQDPSGGVHEQYF.

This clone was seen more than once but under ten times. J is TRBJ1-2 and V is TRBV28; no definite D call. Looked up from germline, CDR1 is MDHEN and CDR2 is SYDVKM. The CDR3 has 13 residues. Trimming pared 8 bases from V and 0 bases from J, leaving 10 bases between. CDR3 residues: CASLAGANYGYTF. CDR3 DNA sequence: TGTGCCAGCTTGGCAGGCGCTAACTATGGCTACACCTTC.

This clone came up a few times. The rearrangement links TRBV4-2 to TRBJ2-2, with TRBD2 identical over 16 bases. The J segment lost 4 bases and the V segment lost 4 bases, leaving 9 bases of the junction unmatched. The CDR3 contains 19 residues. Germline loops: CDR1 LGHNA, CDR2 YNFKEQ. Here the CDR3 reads CASSRLTGTSGRGTGELFF. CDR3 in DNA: TGTGCCAGCAGCCGGCTCACAGGGACTAGCGGGAGGGGCACCGGGGAGCTGTTTTTT.

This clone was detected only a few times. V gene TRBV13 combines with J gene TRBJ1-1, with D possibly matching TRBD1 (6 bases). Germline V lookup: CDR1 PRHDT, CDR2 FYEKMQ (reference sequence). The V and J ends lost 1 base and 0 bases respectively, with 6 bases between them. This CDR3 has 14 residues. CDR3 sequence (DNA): TGTGCCAGCAGCTTAGACAGGGTGAACACTGAAGCTTTCTTT. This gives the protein CASSLDRVNTEAFF.

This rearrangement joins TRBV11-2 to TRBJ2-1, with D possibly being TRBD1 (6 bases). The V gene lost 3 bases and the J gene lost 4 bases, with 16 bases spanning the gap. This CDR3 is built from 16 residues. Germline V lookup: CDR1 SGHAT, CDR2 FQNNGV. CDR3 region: CASSFGQTLTYNEQFF. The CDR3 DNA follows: TGTGCCAGCAGCTTTGGACAGACCCTCACTTACAATGAGCAGTTCTTC.

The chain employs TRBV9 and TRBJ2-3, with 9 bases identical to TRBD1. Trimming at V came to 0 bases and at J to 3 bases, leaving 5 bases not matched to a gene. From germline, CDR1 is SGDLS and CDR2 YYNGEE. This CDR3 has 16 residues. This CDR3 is CASSVADRGFTDTQYF. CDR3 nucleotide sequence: TGTGCCAGCAGCGTAGCGGACAGGGGTTTTACAGATACGCAGTATTTT.

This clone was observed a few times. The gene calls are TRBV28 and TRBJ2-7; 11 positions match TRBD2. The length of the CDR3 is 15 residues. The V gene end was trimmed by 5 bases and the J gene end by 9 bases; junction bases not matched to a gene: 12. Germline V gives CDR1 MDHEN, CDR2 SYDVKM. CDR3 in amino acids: CASSLLSGRAHVQYF. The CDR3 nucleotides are TGTGCCAGCAGTCTACTTAGCGGGAGGGCCCATGTGCAGTACTTC.

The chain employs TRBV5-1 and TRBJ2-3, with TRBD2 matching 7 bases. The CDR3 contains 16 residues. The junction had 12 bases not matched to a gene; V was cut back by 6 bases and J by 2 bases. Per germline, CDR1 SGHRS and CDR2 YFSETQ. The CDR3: CASTPWPREYTDTQYF. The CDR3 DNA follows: TGCGCCAGCACCCCCTGGCCGCGGGAGTACACAGATACGCAGTATTTT.

DNA for the CDR3: TGTGCCATACAGGGAGTCTTCAGTAGCCACGAGCAGTACTTC. It yields the protein CAIQGVFSSHEQYF. The genes are TRBV28 and TRBJ2-7, with a weak D call TRBD1 (6 bases). Germline CDR1 and CDR2: MDHEN and SYDVKM. CDR3 size: 14 residues. Trimming stripped 10 bases from V and 5 bases from J, with 21 bases between. Based on the CDR3 plus reference TRBV28 and TRBJ2-7, the full variable domain is DVKVTQSSRYLVKRTGEKVFLECVQDMDHENMFWYRQDPGLGLRLIYFSYDVKMKEKGDIPEGYSVSREKKERFSLILESASTNQTSMYLCAIQGVFSSHEQYFGPGTRLTVT.

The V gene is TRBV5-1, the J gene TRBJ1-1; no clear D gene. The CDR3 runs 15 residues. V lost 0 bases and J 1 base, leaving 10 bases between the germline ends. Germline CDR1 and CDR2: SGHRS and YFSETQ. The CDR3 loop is CASSLEARRNTEAFF. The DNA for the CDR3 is TGCGCCAGCAGCTTGGAAGCCCGCCGGAACACTGAAGCTTTCTTT.

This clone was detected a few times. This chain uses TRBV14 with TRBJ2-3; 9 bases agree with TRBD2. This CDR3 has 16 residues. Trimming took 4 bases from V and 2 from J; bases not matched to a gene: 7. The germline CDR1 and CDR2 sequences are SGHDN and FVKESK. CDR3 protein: CASSPRVAGVTDTQYF. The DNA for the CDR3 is TGTGCCAGCAGCCCTCGAGTAGCGGGGGTCACAGATACGCAGTATTTT. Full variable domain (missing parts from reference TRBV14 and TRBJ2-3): EAGVTQFPSHSVIEKGQTVTLRCDPISGHDNLYWYRRVMGKEIKFLLHFVKESKQDESGMPNNRFLAERTGGTYSTLKVQPAELEDSGVYFCASSPRVAGVTDTQYFGPGTRLTVL.